The clone carrying this T cell receptor (beta chain) is a singleton in its sample. Its antigen remains unidentified. This record comes from a study of cytomegalovirus exposure and HLA in healthy donors. 13 Jbeta primers and 60 Vbeta primers were used for the PCR. Produced via immunoSEQ multiplex PCR; TCRdb's table is partial and in-frame only. The profile shows 150,000 to 200,000 clones, around 62% of them singletons. Broader study findings: Among TCR beta chains of equal frequency, HLA-associated ones were more clonally expanded in a later analysis. On later analysis, the bulk of CMV-associated TCR beta chains appeared to be HLA-restricted.

V was shortened by 1 base and J by 4 bases, with 16 bases between the two germline ends. Germline V gene lookup returns CDR1 LGHNA and CDR2 YSLEER. The CDR3 covers 16 residues. The V call is TRBV4-3, the J call TRBJ1-2; maybe TRBD1 (6 bases). This sequence was found in a man between 40 and 49 years old in good health and CMV-seronegative. Sequencing was done on a sample of PBMCs. CDR3 loop: CASSQVPLDRIYGYTF. As DNA, the CDR3 is TGCGCCAGCAGCCAAGTACCTTTGGACAGAATCTATGGCTACACCTTC.